The present T cell receptor beta chain was sequenced within a study of multiple sclerosis patients with progressive multifocal leukoencephalopathy. The germline CDR1 and CDR2 sequences are SGHRS and YFSETQ. The CDR3 is made up of 17 amino acids. The V segment lost 2 bases and the J segment 6 bases; nucleotides outside the gene matches: 14. The time point is: more than ten months of natalizumab therapy. Profiling relied on immunoSEQ multiplex PCR, and the TCRdb table lists in-frame clones only, not all of them. This table has about 30,000 clones, roughly 89% appearing once. This sequence was found in a human donor with multiple sclerosis. This chain uses TRBV5-1 with TRBJ2-1, with 7 positions matching TRBD2. The specimen comprised PBMCs, sampled from a patient treated with natalizumab. The CDR3 region is CASSLSYTGLGSNEQFF. Here the CDR3 DNA reads TGCGCCAGCAGCTTAAGTTATACTGGACTAGGGAGCAATGAGCAGTTCTTC.